These 31 T cell receptor beta chains originate from one sample sequenced in a study of T cells after yellow fever vaccination. Each CDR3 protein is one row after TCRdb ran MiXCR on the 5' RACE reads. The data contain 500,000 to 650,000 distinct CDR3 sequences, around 12% of them singletons. The specimen was PBMCs, collected on the day of the yellow fever booster vaccination. These TCRs come from a man aged 25-45 years who received the YFV17D yellow fever vaccine.

This clonotype was seen a handful of times. CDR3 protein: CSAGSGSSNEQFF. The CDR3 coding sequence is TGCAGTGCGGGGAGCGGGAGTAGCAATGAGCAGTTCTTC. The chain combines TRBV20-1 with TRBJ2-1, with 8 nucleotides matching TRBD2. Trimming removed 6 bases from V and 6 bases from J; junction bases left unmatched: 7. The CDR3 consists of 13 residues. Germline-derived CDR1 and CDR2 are DFQATT and SNEGSKA (reference sequence).

This chain uses TRBV19 with TRBJ2-7, with 8 bases that match TRBD2. The ends lost 3 bases at V and 2 bases at J; junction bases unmatched: 12. The CDR3 is made up of 17 amino acids. CDR1 and CDR2 (germline): LNHDA, SQIVND (reference sequence). As DNA, the CDR3 is TGTGCCAGTAGTATCGGTGGCTACTGGCGGGGGGCCTACGAGCAGTACTTC. Translated, it gives CASSIGGYWRGAYEQYF.

The J gene is TRBJ2-3, the V gene TRBV18; D unresolved. V shed 5 bases and J shed 5 bases, with 8 bases lying between them. CDR1 KGHSH and CDR2 LQKENI come from the germline V gene. This CDR3 has 12 residues. Here the CDR3 DNA reads TGTGCCAGCTCAGTCCCTGGAGATACGCAGTATTTT. This encodes CASSVPGDTQYF.

This clonotype was counted between two and nine times. The V and J genes are TRBV9 and TRBJ2-1; D unclear. V was pared by 0 bases and J by 0 bases, with 7 bases between. Germline loops: CDR1 SGDLS, CDR2 YYNGEE. This CDR3 spans 15 amino acids. CDR3 bases: TGTGCCAGCAGCGTAGTGGCTTACTCCTACAATGAGCAGTTCTTC. Amino acid sequence: CASSVVAYSYNEQFF.

The CDR3 DNA is TGCGCCAGCAGCCGATGGGACGCCGACGAGCAGTACTTC. This codes for CASSRWDADEQYF. V and J are TRBV5-1 and TRBJ2-7; tentatively, D is TRBD1 or TRBD2 (5 bases each). This CDR3 has 13 amino acids. The V end lost 4 bases, the J end lost 5 bases, and 13 bases lay between the germline ends. Germline CDR1 and CDR2: SGHRS and YFSETQ.

This chain connects TRBV20-1 to TRBJ1-2; the match to TRBD1 covers 9 bases. The V gene's germline CDR1 is DFQATT and CDR2 SNEGSKA (reference sequence). The CDR3 extends over 12 amino acids. The ends lost 6 bases at V and 10 bases at J; junction bases unmatched: 9. This CDR3 is CSAFTGGTVYTF. The DNA of the CDR3 is TGCAGTGCCTTTACAGGGGGCACTGTCTACACCTTC.

This clonotype appeared a few times. The gene calls are TRBV28 and TRBJ2-3, with D perhaps TRBD1 or TRBD2 (5 bases each). Germline V gene lookup returns CDR1 MDHEN and CDR2 SYDVKM. This CDR3 region has 16 residues. V lost 3 bases to trimming and J lost 0 bases, with 13 bases between them. Here the CDR3 reads CASSLGPTDSTDTQYF. The CDR3 coding sequence is TGTGCCAGCAGTTTGGGACCGACAGATAGCACAGATACGCAGTATTTT.

In its sample, this clonotype was seen a few times. V gene TRBV28 combines with J gene TRBJ2-4, with 7 bases that match TRBD2. Germline V gene sequence: CDR1 MDHEN, CDR2 SYDVKM. Trimming cost V 0 bases and J 5 bases; bases outside gene matches: 7. This CDR3 contains 16 residues. The CDR3 sequence: CASSLWASGGENIQYF. Written as DNA, the CDR3 is TGTGCCAGCAGTTTATGGGCTAGCGGAGGGGAAAACATTCAGTACTTC.

This clonotype was recorded a few times. The chain joins TRBV15 to TRBJ2-1; TRBD2 matches 11 bases. The V gene end was trimmed by 3 bases and the J gene end by 0 bases; junction bases not matched to a gene: 16. The CDR3 runs 21 residues. Germline loops: CDR1 LNHNV, CDR2 YYDKDF (reference sequence). CDR3 residues: CATSRHPGTSGTQSSYNEQFF. The CDR3 nucleotides are TGTGCCACCAGCAGGCATCCCGGGACTAGCGGTACCCAGAGCTCCTACAATGAGCAGTTCTTC.

In its sample, this clonotype was seen a few times. The V call is TRBV29-1, the J call TRBJ2-5; D unclear. This CDR3 spans 16 amino acids. In germline, CDR1 is SQVTM, CDR2 ANQGSEA. Trimming pared 4 bases from V and 0 bases from J, leaving 18 bases between. CDR3 bases: TGCAGCGTTGTGGGGAACCCAGTGGGGTACCAAGAGACCCAGTACTTC. It is translated as CSVVGNPVGYQETQYF.

This clonotype was seen a handful of times. The chain is built from TRBV27 and TRBJ1-2; the match to TRBD1 covers 7 bases. The CDR3 runs 18 residues. Trimming removed 4 bases from V and 4 bases from J; junction bases left unmatched: 18. Germline loops: CDR1 MNHEY, CDR2 SMNVEV (reference sequence). This CDR3 is CASSSSWTASQGGYGYTF. CDR3 nucleotide sequence: TGTGCCAGCAGTTCGTCTTGGACAGCCTCCCAGGGGGGCTATGGCTACACCTTC.

The chain links TRBV27 to TRBJ1-2; 9 nucleotides align to TRBD1. The CDR3 covers 14 residues. Losses at the gene ends were 0 bases for V and 8 bases for J; bases not matched to a gene: 4. Germline assignment: CDR1 MNHEY and CDR2 SMNVEV (reference sequence). The DNA for the CDR3 is TGTGCCAGCAGTTTATCTAGGACAGGGGACGGCTACACCTTC. It codes for CASSLSRTGDGYTF.

In its sample, this clonotype was seen a few times. This chain joins TRBV6-1 and TRBJ2-7; perhaps TRBD2 as D (5 bases). V shed 8 bases and J shed 0 bases, with 17 bases lying between them. The CDR3 is made up of 15 amino acids. CDR1 and CDR2 from the germline V gene are MNHNS and SASEGT. CDR3 sequence: CASGRPGRSSYEQYF. CDR3 DNA: TGTGCCAGCGGTCGACCGGGAAGGAGCTCCTACGAGCAGTACTTC.

This clonotype was observed a handful of times. This sequence joins TRBV5-6 and TRBJ2-4; D remains unclear. Germline values: CDR1 SGHDT, CDR2 YYEEEE. The CDR3 extends over 14 amino acids. Trimming removed 0 bases from V and 7 bases from J, with 11 bases in between. The CDR3 bases are TGTGCCAGCAGCTTGGATCAGGTATCCAACATTCAGTACTTC. It encodes CASSLDQVSNIQYF. Complete variable domain (other parts from reference TRBV5-6 and TRBJ2-4): DAGVTQSPTHLIKTRGQQVTLRCSPKSGHDTVSWYQQALGQGPQFIFQYYEEEERQRGNFPDRFSGHQFPNYSSELNVNALLLGDSALYLCASSLDQVSNIQYFGAGTRLSVL.

The rearrangement links TRBV20-1 to TRBJ2-1, with 7 bases matching TRBD2. There are 16 residues in the CDR3. The V and J ends lost 5 bases and 4 bases, in that order; junction bases with no gene match: 14. CDR1 is DFQATT and CDR2 is SNEGSKA in the germline V gene (reference sequence). CDR3 sequence: CSAPSLAASDYNEQFF. The CDR3 DNA is TGCAGTGCTCCCTCCCTAGCGGCTAGCGATTACAATGAGCAGTTCTTC.

This clonotype was recorded a few times. The rearrangement links TRBV3-1 to TRBJ1-1, with 7 bases lining up with TRBD1. Germline V lookup: CDR1 LGHDT, CDR2 YNNKEL (reference sequence). CDR3 length: 18 amino acids. V was pared by 0 bases and J by 0 bases, with 10 bases of the junction left unmatched. The CDR3 sequence is CASSQDSDREGLNTEAFF. CDR3 DNA sequence: TGTGCCAGCAGCCAAGATAGCGACAGGGAGGGATTGAACACTGAAGCTTTCTTT. The full variable domain, its missing parts supplied by reference TRBV3-1 and TRBJ1-1, is DTAVSQTPKYLVTQMGNDKSIKCEQNLGHDTMYWYKQDSKKFLKIMFSYNNKELIINETVPNRFSPKSPDKAHLNLHINSLELGDSAVYFCASSQDSDREGLNTEAFFGQGTRLTVV.

This clonotype was seen only a few times. The J gene is TRBJ1-5, the V gene TRBV9; TRBD1 might be the D (6 bases). The ends were cut back, 0 bases at V and 4 bases at J, with 11 bases in the middle. The CDR3 length is 15 residues. Looked up from germline, CDR1 is SGDLS and CDR2 is YYNGEE. CDR3 DNA: TGTGCCAGCAGCGTAGGGGGGGGGCCTAATCAGCCCCAGCATTTT. It codes for CASSVGGGPNQPQHF.

This clonotype occurred a few times. The chain links TRBV12-3 or TRBV12-4 to TRBJ2-3, with 12 bases matching TRBD1. The junction had 9 bases not matched to a gene; V was cut back by 5 bases and J by 6 bases. CDR3 length equals 16 residues. CDR3 region: CASSHGTGGAKDTQYF. CDR3 coding DNA: TGTGCCAGCAGTCATGGGACAGGGGGCGCCAAGGATACGCAGTATTTT.

Only a few counts were recorded for this clonotype. J is TRBJ2-3 and V is TRBV4-2; 9 nucleotides agree with TRBD2. The germline gives CDR1 LGHNA, CDR2 YNFKEQ. V lost 3 bases, J lost 3 bases, and 16 bases stayed unmatched. This CDR3 spans 19 amino acids. DNA of the CDR3: TGTGCCAGCAGCCAGTGGGGTGCAGAGGTAGCGGGAGCAACAGATACGCAGTATTTT. Protein product: CASSQWGAEVAGATDTQYF.

There are many counts of this clonotype. DNA for the CDR3: TGCAGCTTCCAGGCGGGAAACTACGAGCAGTACTTC. This sequence encodes CSFQAGNYEQYF. The chain carries TRBV29-1 and TRBJ2-7, with a tentative D call TRBD2 (6 bases). The CDR3 is 12 residues long. Germline V gene data show CDR1 as SQVTM and CDR2 as ANQGSEA. V gave up 8 bases and J gave up 3 bases, with 14 bases separating them.

J is TRBJ1-1 and V is TRBV18; 7 nucleotides line up with TRBD1. Trimming removed 2 bases from V and 0 bases from J; junction bases left unmatched: 6. Germline V lookup: CDR1 KGHSH, CDR2 LQKENI. The CDR3 contains 16 residues. The CDR3 nucleotides read TGTGCCAGCTCACCAACGGGACAGACCATGAACACTGAAGCTTTCTTT. It translates to CASSPTGQTMNTEAFF.

Only a few counts were recorded for this clonotype. The chain couples TRBV30 to TRBJ1-4; no definite D call. The germline V gene encodes CDR1 GTSNPN and CDR2 SVGIG (reference sequence). The CDR3 totals 11 residues. Between the trimmed V and J ends, which lost 2 bases and 8 bases, there was a span of 6 bases. The CDR3 bases are TGTGCCTGGAGTCCCGGGGAAAAACTGTTTTTT. Protein: CAWSPGEKLFF.

This clonotype was seen ten or more times. This chain links TRBV28 with TRBJ2-1; 9 bases are shared with TRBD2. The CDR3 consists of 16 residues. Germline CDR1 and CDR2: MDHEN and SYDVKM. Trimming took 5 bases from V and 3 from J; bases not matched to a gene: 8. The CDR3 DNA follows: TGTGCCAGCAGTCCTCCGGGACTAGCAGGCTACAATGAGCAGTTCTTC. Protein: CASSPPGLAGYNEQFF.

This clonotype was seen a few times. The chain has TRBV5-1 and TRBJ2-2; TRBD1 or TRBD2 may be the D gene (5 bases each). The CDR3 runs to 13 residues. The germline V gene has CDR1 SGHRS and CDR2 YFSETQ. V lost 4 bases to trimming and J lost 4 bases, with 8 bases between them. The CDR3 nucleotides read TGCGCCAGCAGCACAGGACTCACCGGGGAGCTGTTTTTT. Translating it yields CASSTGLTGELFF.

The chain carries TRBV20-1 and TRBJ2-3; 10 bases agree with TRBD2. Germline-derived CDR1 and CDR2 are DFQATT and SNEGSKA (reference sequence). This CDR3 contains 14 residues. The CDR3 sequence: CRVILAGATDTQYF. The CDR3 DNA follows: TGCAGAGTAATTCTAGCGGGGGCCACAGATACGCAGTATTTT.

This clonotype was picked up a small number of times. The chain employs TRBV6-5 and TRBJ2-7, with 8 bases matching TRBD2. Looked up from germline, CDR1 is MNHEY and CDR2 is SVGAGI. J was trimmed by 3 bases and V by 5 bases; bases with no gene match: 3. The CDR3 spans 13 residues. As DNA, the CDR3 is TGTGCCAGCAGTAACGGGGGGGGCTACGAGCAGTACTTC. Translating it yields CASSNGGGYEQYF.

The V and J genes are TRBV12-3 or TRBV12-4 and TRBJ1-5, with D possibly TRBD1 on 5 matching bases. The ends were cut back, 5 bases at V and 7 bases at J, with 18 bases in the middle. This CDR3 region has 15 residues. The CDR3 here is CASSINSGARQPQHF. For the CDR3, the DNA is TGTGCCAGCAGTATTAATTCCGGGGCCAGGCAGCCCCAGCATTTT.

The chain couples TRBV3-1 to TRBJ1-1; D is ambiguous. Trimming pared 2 bases from V and 11 bases from J, leaving 9 bases between. Germline V gene data show CDR1 as LGHDT and CDR2 as YNNKEL (reference sequence). This CDR3 region has 11 residues. The CDR3 region has the DNA TGTGCCAGCAGCCAATCACGCATCGCTTTCTTT. This sequence encodes CASSQSRIAFF. The variable domain in full, with the rest retrieved from reference TRBV3-1 and TRBJ1-1, is DTAVSQTPKYLVTQMGNDKSIKCEQNLGHDTMYWYKQDSKKFLKIMFSYNNKELIINETVPNRFSPKSPDKAHLNLHINSLELGDSAVYFCASSQSRIAFFGQGTRLTVV.

This clonotype was recorded many times. V usage is TRBV7-2 and J usage is TRBJ2-7; no definite D call. The V and J ends lost 5 bases and 4 bases respectively, with 15 bases between them. CDR3 size: 14 residues. Germline CDR1 SGHTA, CDR2 FQGNSA. In nucleotides, the CDR3 is TGTGCCAGCAGCAAGTTAGAAACCCGATACGAGCAGTACTTC. Translating it yields CASSKLETRYEQYF. The full variable domain, its missing parts supplied by reference TRBV7-2 and TRBJ2-7, is GAGVSQSPSNKVTEKGKDVELRCDPISGHTALYWYRQSLGQGLEFLIYFQGNSAPDKSGLPSDRFSAERTGGSVSTLTIQRTQQEDSAVYLCASSKLETRYEQYFGPGTRLTVT.

The chain is built from TRBV30 and TRBJ2-1, with TRBD2 identical over 7 bases. The germline V gene encodes CDR1 GTSNPN and CDR2 SVGIG (reference sequence). The length of the CDR3 is 15 residues. Trimming at V came to 0 bases and at J to 4 bases, leaving 6 bases not matched to a gene. In DNA, the CDR3 is TGTGCCTGGAGTGTGGCCAGCGGGAAATACAATGAGCAGTTCTTC. This translates into CAWSVASGKYNEQFF.

This chain joins TRBV19 and TRBJ2-3, with D uncertain. Germline CDR1 LNHDA, CDR2 SQIVND (reference sequence). The CDR3 has 12 residues. Trimming took off 6 bases at V and 6 bases at J, with 10 bases between the two ends. The CDR3 is CASSYSRDTQYF. The CDR3 DNA reads as TGTGCCAGTAGCTACTCGCGGGATACGCAGTATTTT.